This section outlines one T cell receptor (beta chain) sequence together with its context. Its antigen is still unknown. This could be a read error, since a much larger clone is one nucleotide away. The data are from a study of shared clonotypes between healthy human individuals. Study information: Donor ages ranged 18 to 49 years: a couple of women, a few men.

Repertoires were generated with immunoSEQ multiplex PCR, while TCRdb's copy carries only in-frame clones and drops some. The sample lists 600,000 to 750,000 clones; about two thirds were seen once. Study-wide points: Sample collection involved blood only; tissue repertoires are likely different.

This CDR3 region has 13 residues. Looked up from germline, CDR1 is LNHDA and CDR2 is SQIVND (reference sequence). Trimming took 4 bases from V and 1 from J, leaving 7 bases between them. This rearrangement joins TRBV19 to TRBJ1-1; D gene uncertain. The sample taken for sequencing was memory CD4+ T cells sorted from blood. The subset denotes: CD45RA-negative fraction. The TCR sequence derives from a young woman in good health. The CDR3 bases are TGTGCCAGTAGTAACAGCCAGAACACTGAAGCTTTCTTT. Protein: CASSNSQNTEAFF.